Presented here are 14 T cell receptor beta chains from one specimen sequenced in a study of T cell responses to AZD1222 COVID-19 vaccine. Clones were sequenced by immunoSEQ multiplex PCR, and TCRdb holds only the in-frame ones, with some missing. The data hold 100,000 or so clones, with about 86% observed a single time. Source: peripheral blood, taken on day 0 of AZD1222 vaccination. The source of these receptors is an adult in good health.

This sequence joins TRBV2 and TRBJ2-3; 9 bases are shared with TRBD2. Germline loops: CDR1 SNHLY, CDR2 FYNNEI. The CDR3 length is 14 residues. V dropped 6 bases and J dropped 6; count of bases not matched to a gene: 7. The CDR3 region has the DNA TGTGCCAGCAGCTTGGTAGCGGGAGAGGATACGCAGTATTTT. Protein sequence: CASSLVAGEDTQYF.

The sample holds one count of this clone. V and J are TRBV5-1 and TRBJ1-3; no clear D. Germline-derived CDR1 and CDR2 are SGHRS and YFSETQ. The CDR3 loop spans 15 amino acids. V was pared by 0 bases and J by 0 bases, with 7 bases between. This CDR3 is CASSLGAFSGNTIYF. The CDR3 nucleotides are TGCGCCAGCAGCTTGGGGGCCTTCTCTGGAAACACCATATATTTT.

The chain couples TRBV29-1 to TRBJ2-5, with 12 positions matching TRBD1. The CDR3 is 13 amino acids. Trimming at V came to 7 bases and at J to 7 bases, leaving 7 bases not matched to a gene. Per germline, CDR1 SQVTM and CDR2 ANQGSEA. CDR3 in amino acids: CSATGQGARTQYF. The CDR3 nucleotides are TGCAGCGCTACGGGACAGGGGGCAAGGACCCAGTACTTC.

The chain joins TRBV3-1 (or the pseudogene TRBV3-2) to TRBJ2-3; TRBD1 or TRBD2 may be the D gene (5 bases each). From germline, CDR1 is LGHDT and CDR2 YNNKEL (reference sequence). Between the trimmed V and J ends, which lost 0 bases and 6 bases, there was a span of 13 bases. The CDR3 is made up of 15 amino acids. CDR3 DNA sequence: TGTGCCAGCAGCCAAGATGGCAGGTGGGGGGATACGCAGTATTTT. This sequence encodes CASSQDGRWGDTQYF.

The rearrangement uses TRBV6-5 and TRBJ1-2; TRBD1 agrees at 8 bases. Unmatched junction bases numbered 10, after V lost 5 bases and J lost 5 bases. Germline V gene sequence: CDR1 MNHEY, CDR2 SVGAGI. The CDR3 is 15 amino acids. In nucleotides, the CDR3 is TGTGCCAGCAGTCCACAGGGGGGTGCGGCGTATGGCTACACCTTC. This sequence encodes CASSPQGGAAYGYTF.

The V gene is TRBV2, the J gene TRBJ2-1; D remains ambiguous. The CDR3 contains 11 residues. Between the trimmed V and J ends, which lost 7 bases and 8 bases, there was a span of 9 bases. The V gene's germline CDR1 is SNHLY and CDR2 FYNNEI. The DNA for the CDR3 is TGTGCCAGCACCGAAAAACATGAGCAGTTCTTC. It yields the protein CASTEKHEQFF.

The chain recombines TRBV18 with TRBJ2-5; D gene uncertain. The CDR3 is 16 residues long. Per germline, CDR1 KGHSH and CDR2 LQKENI. Trimming shortened V by 6 bases and J by 5 bases, and 22 bases separated the two germline ends. The CDR3 loop is CASSLNPPQNGETQYF. The CDR3 DNA reads as TGTGCCAGCTCTCTCAACCCCCCACAAAACGGGGAGACCCAGTACTTC.

This chain links TRBV28 with TRBJ1-2; D is undetermined. CDR1 MDHEN and CDR2 SYDVKM come from the germline V gene. This CDR3 has 12 amino acids. With 6 bases removed from V and 6 bases from J, the gap between germline ends came to 11 bases. CDR3 loop: CASSWTSHGYTF. CDR3 DNA: TGTGCCAGCAGCTGGACCTCTCATGGCTACACCTTC.

The chain combines TRBV29-1 with TRBJ1-4; D perhaps matches TRBD1 (5 bases). Per the germline V gene, CDR1 is SQVTM and CDR2 is ANQGSEA. The CDR3 has 13 amino acids. Deletions cut 4 bases from V and 6 bases from J, with 12 bases between. As DNA, the CDR3 is TGCAGCGTTGTCCAGGGCCCGTATGAAAAACTGTTTTTT. As protein: CSVVQGPYEKLFF.

The CDR3 spells CARRLAGKETQYF. CDR3 DNA: TGCGCCAGGCGTCTAGCGGGGAAGGAGACCCAGTACTTC. The rearrangement joins TRBV23-1 to TRBJ2-5, with TRBD2 matching over 9 bases. TRBV23-1 is recorded as an ORF, its role being uncertain. There are 13 residues in the CDR3. V was pared by 9 bases and J by 5 bases, with 7 bases of the junction left unmatched.

The CDR3 DNA is TGTGCCAGCAGCTCAGGATTAGGAGCGGGAGGGGACTCCTACGAGCAGTACTTC. Protein: CASSSGLGAGGDSYEQYF. This rearrangement joins TRBV7-6 to TRBJ2-7; 10 bases agree with TRBD2. After removal of 4 bases from V and 0 bases from J, the junction contained 12 bases not matched to a gene. The length of the CDR3 is 18 residues. Germline values: CDR1 SGHVS, CDR2 FNYEAQ.

The rearrangement uses TRBV3-1 (or the pseudogene TRBV3-2) and TRBJ2-2; D unclear. Trimming removed 3 bases from V and 2 bases from J, with 7 bases in between. Germline values: CDR1 LGHDT, CDR2 YNNKEL (reference sequence). This CDR3 is 14 amino acids long. The CDR3, as DNA: TGTGCCAGCAGCCAGGCAAAAAACACCGGGGAGCTGTTTTTT. Its translation: CASSQAKNTGELFF.

The chain has TRBV6-5 and TRBJ1-1; 8 bases fit TRBD1. CDR3 length equals 16 residues. Losses at the gene ends were 0 bases for V and 4 bases for J; bases not matched to a gene: 7. Per the germline V gene, CDR1 is MNHEY and CDR2 is SVGAGI. CDR3 loop: CASSYSTATGGTEAFF. Here the CDR3 DNA reads TGTGCCAGCAGTTACTCGACCGCCACAGGGGGCACTGAAGCTTTCTTT.

The chain has TRBV21-1 and TRBJ2-4; the table assigns TRBD2, which was not confirmed against the DNA. TRBV21-1 counts as a pseudogene. This CDR3 has 11 amino acids. The CDR3 loop is CASSKSQDGGF. Here the CDR3 DNA reads TGTGCCAGCAGCAAATCTCAGGACGGAGGTTTC.